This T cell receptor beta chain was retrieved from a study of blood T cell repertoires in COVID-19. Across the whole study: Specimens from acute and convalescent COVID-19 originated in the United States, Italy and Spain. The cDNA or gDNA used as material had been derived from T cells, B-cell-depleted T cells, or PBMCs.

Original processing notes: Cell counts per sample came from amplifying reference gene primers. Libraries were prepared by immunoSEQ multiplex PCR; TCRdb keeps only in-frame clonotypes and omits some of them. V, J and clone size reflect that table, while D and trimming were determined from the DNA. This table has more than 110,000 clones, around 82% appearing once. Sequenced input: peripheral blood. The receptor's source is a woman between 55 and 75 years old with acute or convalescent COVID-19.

The CDR3 loop reads CAWTRGLGSSTDTQYF. CDR3 DNA: TGTGCCTGGACCCGGGGGTTGGGGAGTAGCACAGATACGCAGTATTTT. The rearrangement joins TRBV30 to TRBJ2-3, with D tentatively TRBD2 (6 bases). This CDR3 comprises 16 residues. Trimming left V 4 bases short and J 0 bases short, with 17 bases between. Per the germline V gene, CDR1 is GTSNPN and CDR2 is SVGIG (reference sequence). Variable domain in full (rest from reference TRBV30 and TRBJ2-3): SQTIHQWPATLVQPVGSPLSLECTVEGTSNPNLYWYRQAAGRGLQLLFYSVGIGQISSEVPQNLSASRPQDRQFILSSKKLLLSDSGFYLCAWTRGLGSSTDTQYFGPGTRLTVL.